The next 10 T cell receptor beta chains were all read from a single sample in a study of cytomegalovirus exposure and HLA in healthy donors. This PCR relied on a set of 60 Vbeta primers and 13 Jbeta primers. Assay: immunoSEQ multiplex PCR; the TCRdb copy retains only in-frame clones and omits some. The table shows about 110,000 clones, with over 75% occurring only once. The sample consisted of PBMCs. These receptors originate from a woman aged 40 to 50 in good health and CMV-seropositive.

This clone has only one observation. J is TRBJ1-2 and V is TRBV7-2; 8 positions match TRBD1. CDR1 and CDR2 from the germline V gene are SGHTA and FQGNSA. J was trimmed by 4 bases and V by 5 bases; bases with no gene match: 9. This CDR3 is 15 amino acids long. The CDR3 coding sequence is TGTGCCAGCAGCATTGACAGGGGAAGAATCTATGGCTACACCTTC. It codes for CASSIDRGRIYGYTF.

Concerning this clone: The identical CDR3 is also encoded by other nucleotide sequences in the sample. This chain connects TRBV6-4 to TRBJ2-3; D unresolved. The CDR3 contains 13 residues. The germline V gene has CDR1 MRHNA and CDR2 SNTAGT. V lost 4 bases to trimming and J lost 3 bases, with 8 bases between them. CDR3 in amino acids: CASSVSGTDTQYF. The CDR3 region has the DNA TGTGCCAGCAGTGTATCAGGAACAGATACGCAGTATTTT.

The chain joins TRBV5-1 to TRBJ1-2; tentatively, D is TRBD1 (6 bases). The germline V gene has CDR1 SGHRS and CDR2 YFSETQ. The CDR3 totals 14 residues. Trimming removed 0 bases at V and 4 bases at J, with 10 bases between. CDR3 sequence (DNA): TGCGCCAGCAGCTTGGGGGGCAGGGGCTATGGCTACACCTTC. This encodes CASSLGGRGYGYTF.

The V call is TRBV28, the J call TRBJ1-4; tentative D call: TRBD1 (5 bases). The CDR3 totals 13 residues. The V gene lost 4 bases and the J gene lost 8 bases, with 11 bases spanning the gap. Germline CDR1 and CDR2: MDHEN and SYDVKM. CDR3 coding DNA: TGTGCCAGCAGTTCAGGGTTCGCGGAAAAACTGTTTTTT. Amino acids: CASSSGFAEKLFF.

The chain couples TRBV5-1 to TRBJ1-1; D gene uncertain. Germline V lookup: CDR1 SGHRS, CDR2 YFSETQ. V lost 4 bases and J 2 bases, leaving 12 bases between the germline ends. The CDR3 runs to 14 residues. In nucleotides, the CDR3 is TGCGCCAGCAGCCTATCCGGGAGTAACACTGAAGCTTTCTTT. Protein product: CASSLSGSNTEAFF.

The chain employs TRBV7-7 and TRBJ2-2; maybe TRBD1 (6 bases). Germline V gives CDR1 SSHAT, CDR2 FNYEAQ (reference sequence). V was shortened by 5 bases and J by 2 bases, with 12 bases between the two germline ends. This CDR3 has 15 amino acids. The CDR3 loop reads CASSPLQGNTGELFF. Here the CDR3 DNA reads TGTGCCAGCAGCCCCCTACAGGGAAACACCGGGGAGCTGTTTTTT.

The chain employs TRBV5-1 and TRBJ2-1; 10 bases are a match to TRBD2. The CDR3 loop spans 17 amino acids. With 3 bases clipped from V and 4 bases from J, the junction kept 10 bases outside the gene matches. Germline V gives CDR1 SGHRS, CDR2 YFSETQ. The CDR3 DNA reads TGCGCCAGCAGCTCCACCCCACTAGCGGGGCTGTACAATGAGCAGTTCTTC. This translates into CASSSTPLAGLYNEQFF.

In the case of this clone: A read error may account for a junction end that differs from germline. The CDR3 here is CASSRPQGDTAF. CDR3 nucleotide sequence: TGTGCCAGCAGCCGCCCCCAGGGGGACACCGCCTTC. The chain links TRBV5-4 to TRBJ1-2, with 7 bases matching TRBD1. The CDR3 runs to 12 residues. Per germline, CDR1 SGHNT and CDR2 YYREEE (reference sequence).

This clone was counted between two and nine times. This chain's CDR3 is CASSLDSAYEQYF. Written as DNA, the CDR3 is TGTGCCAGCTCACTCGACAGTGCCTACGAGCAGTACTTC. The V call is TRBV18, the J call TRBJ2-7, with TRBD1 as a possible D gene (5 bases). The V gene's germline CDR1 is KGHSH and CDR2 LQKENI. V was shortened by 4 bases and J by 2 bases, with 9 bases between the two germline ends. The CDR3 extends over 13 amino acids.

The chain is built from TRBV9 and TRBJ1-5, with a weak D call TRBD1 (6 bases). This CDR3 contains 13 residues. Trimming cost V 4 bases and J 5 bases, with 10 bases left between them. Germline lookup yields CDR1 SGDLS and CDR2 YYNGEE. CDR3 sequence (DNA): TGTGCCAGCAGCCGCGGGGGGCATCAGCCCCAGCATTTT. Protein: CASSRGGHQPQHF. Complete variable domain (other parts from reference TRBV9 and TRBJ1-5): DSGVTQTPKHLITATGQRVTLRCSPRSGDLSVYWYQQSLDQGLQFLIQYYNGEERAKGNILERFSAQQFPDLHSELNLSSLELGDSALYFCASSRGGHQPQHFGDGTRLSIL.